The sequence of this T cell receptor (beta chain) was determined in a study of T cell responses to AZD1222 COVID-19 vaccine. Study outcomes and limitations: The span of vaccine-associated CD4 TCRs extended across spike, with dominance at 160-218 and 743-854. Epitopes outside B.1.351 and B.1.1.7 mutated regions reportedly drew nearly half of spike TCRs. When two AZD1222 doses had been given, Spike-specific TCR breadth and depth rose. After the peak T cell response, and only then, were repertoires sampled.

Libraries were prepared by immunoSEQ multiplex PCR; TCRdb keeps only in-frame clonotypes and omits some of them. Here the sample spans some 150,000 clones, roughly 94% being singletons. This CDR3 is built from 15 residues. Germline V CDR1 and CDR2: SGHTA, FQGNSA. After removal of 5 bases from V and 0 bases from J, the junction contained 6 bases not matched to a gene. A remark on this clone: Its antigen is not known.

The chain has TRBV7-2 and TRBJ1-2; 7 nucleotides line up with TRBD1. This clonotype was sampled from an adult in good health. The source was peripheral blood, collected on day 0 of MenACWY control vaccination. CDR3 nucleotides: TGTGCCAGCAGCCAGGACAGGTTAGCTAACTATGGCTACACCTTC. This codes for CASSQDRLANYGYTF.